This T cell receptor beta chain originates from a study of T cell responses to AZD1222 COVID-19 vaccine. For this clone: Its matching antigen is unknown. An end of the junction differs from the germline gene, which may be a read error.

Study observations and caveats: Nearly half of spike-specific TCRs reportedly target variant regions that are unmutated in the B.1.351 and B.1.1.7 variants. Vaccine-related CD4 TCRs covered spike, predominating at 160-218 and 743-854. Most donors were white British and more were female, and clonal diversity was possibly underestimated.

Sequencing was performed with immunoSEQ multiplex PCR; in TCRdb, only in-frame clones are kept and a portion is missing. This table has over 85,000 clones, approximately 84% appearing once. This CDR3 region has 15 residues. Looked up from germline, CDR1 is LNHDA and CDR2 is SQIVND (reference sequence). The sample consisted of peripheral blood, taken 28 days after the second AZD1222 dose. The rearrangement joins TRBV19 to TRBJ1-1; D may be TRBD1 (5 bases). The sequence came from an adult who received the AZD1222 COVID-19 vaccine. CDR3 sequence (DNA): TGTGCCGGTAGTATTGGGGCAACGAGGGTCACTGAAGCTTTCTTT. It translates to CAGSIGATRVTEAFF.